The following is a T cell receptor (beta chain) sequence with its context. The antigen is unknown. This entry belongs to a study of OX40 agonist ivuxolimab in advanced cancers. The wider study: Age averaged around 60 years (range roughly 23 to 79), and more than 80% were male. Eligibility rules accepted prior anti-PD-1, anti-PD-L1 or anti-CTLA-4 therapy, and 30% to 40% had some.

Here immunoSEQ multiplex PCR was the method, and the copy in TCRdb shows in-frame clones only, minus some. Found here are about 88,000 clones, about 86% of them singletons; the top ten hold around 1.6%. This CDR3 has 16 amino acids. The germline V gene encodes CDR1 MNHEY and CDR2 SVGAGI. Trimming removed 0 bases from V and 0 bases from J, with 9 bases in between. Study-wide findings and caveats: Expanded clones were, on average, more numerous in CD8+ T cells than in CD4+. Antigen specificity was not determined for the expanded peripheral T cells.

The sequencing here drew on CD4+ or CD8+ T cells sorted from blood, taken in a trial of the OX40 agonist ivuxolimab. The chain couples TRBV6-5 to TRBJ1-5; D gene unclear. The receptor was derived from an adult with an advanced solid tumor such as melanoma, head and neck, liver or kidney cancer. The CDR3 spells CASSYSWADSNQPQHF. In DNA, the CDR3 is TGTGCCAGCAGTTACTCGTGGGCAGATAGCAATCAGCCCCAGCATTTT.